This is a list of T cell receptor beta chains from one sample in a study of post-analysis software for immune sequencing data. Each CDR3 protein is one row after TCRdb ran MiXCR on the PCR reads. The sample carries about 540,000 distinct CDR3 sequences, around 36% recorded once. Sequencing used blood. All receptors derive from a girl aged 2-17 years with multiple sclerosis. Each CDR3 is given with its conserved first and last residue. A D gene is named only where the DNA matches it firmly. Rows give clone size only sometimes, using once, few, many, or a class for an expanded clone.

V	size	J	D	length	DNA	CDR3
TRBV9	.	TRBJ1-4	TRBD1	16	TGTGCCAGCAGCGCGGGACAGGGGAACGCTAATGAAAAACTGTTTTTT	CASSAGQGNANEKLFF
TRBV5-1	few	TRBJ1-2	.	15	TGCGCCAGCAGCTTGGCCAGGGGAGGTTACTTTGGCTACACCTTC	CASSLARGGYFGYTF
TRBV7-9	once	TRBJ2-1	TRBD1	15	TGTGCCAGCAACCTTAACAGGGGAGACTACAATGAGCAGTTCTTC	CASNLNRGDYNEQFF
TRBV3-1	.	TRBJ2-1	.	15	TGTGCCAGCAGCCAGGTAGGGGGACACATAAGTGAGCAGTTCTTC	CASSQVGGHISEQFF
TRBV4-2	.	TRBJ1-4	.	16	TGTGCCAGCAGCCCTGACACGGACGCAACTAATGAAAAACTGTTTTTT	CASSPDTDATNEKLFF
TRBV5-1	few	TRBJ2-5	TRBD1	17	TGCGCCAGCAGCCCCCGGACAGGGGGGCACTTCCAAGAGACCCAGTACTTC	CASSPRTGGHFQETQYF
TRBV6-5	.	TRBJ2-1	.	15	TGTGCCAGCAGTTATTTACCCAGCTCCTACAATGAGCAGTTCTTC	CASSYLPSSYNEQFF
TRBV19	few	TRBJ2-7	.	16	TGTGCCAGTAGTATTGGAGGGGGACTTCGTTCCTACGAGCAGTACTTC	CASSIGGGLRSYEQYF
TRBV6-5	.	TRBJ2-5	.	15	TGTGCCAGCACCGACGCGGGGGCCATGGGGGGGACCCAGTACTTC	CASTDAGAMGGTQYF
TRBV6-2/TRBV6-3	.	TRBJ2-5	.	13	TGTGCCAGCAGTCGGGTCTCGGGAAAGACCCAGTACTTC	CASSRVSGKTQYF